One sample yielded the 27 T cell receptor beta chains listed below, sequenced in a study of blood T cells in healthy people across ages. Sample-barcoded 5' priming and a J-beta primer mix drove a second PCR of about 6 to 11 cycles. TCRdb used MiXCR to reprocess the 5' RACE reads, holding one entry per CDR3 protein. The table includes hundreds of thousands of distinct CDR3 sequences, approximately 40% detected once. The sample taken for sequencing was blood. Receptor source: a man at least 80 years old in good health.

Points on this clonotype: A read error may explain this, as a much larger clone is one base away. V usage is TRBV5-1 and J usage is TRBJ1-4; D is unresolved. The CDR3 length is 14 residues. Germline values: CDR1 SGHRS, CDR2 YFSETQ. CDR3 residues: CVSSLAGSYEKLFF. Written as DNA, the CDR3 is TGCGTCAGCAGCTTGGCGGGATCATATGAAAAACTGTTTTTT.

This clonotype was observed many times. The CDR3 DNA sequence: TGCAGTGCTAGTTCACCGGGACAGGGAGACGAGCAGTACTTC. Amino acid sequence: CSASSPGQGDEQYF. The chain couples TRBV20-1 to TRBJ2-7, with 9 bases that match TRBD1. The CDR3 contains 14 residues. The V and J ends lost 3 bases and 5 bases, in that order; junction bases with no gene match: 8. Germline lookup yields CDR1 DFQATT and CDR2 SNEGSKA (reference sequence).

This clonotype was seen only a few times. This CDR3 reads CASSSKGRASLYNEQFF. CDR3 nucleotides: TGTGCCAGCAGCTCCAAAGGCCGGGCTAGCCTCTACAATGAGCAGTTCTTC. This sequence joins TRBV21-1 and TRBJ2-1; the table names TRBD2, a call not compared with the DNA. TRBV21-1 corresponds to a pseudogene. CDR3 size: 17 residues.

The chain recombines TRBV12-3 or TRBV12-4 with TRBJ2-2; the D gene is possibly TRBD2 (5 bases). Trimming took off 3 bases at V and 2 bases at J, with 13 bases between the two ends. This CDR3 has 16 residues. CDR3 nucleotide sequence: TGTGCCAGCAGTTTGCCGGCCGGACTCAACACCGGGGAGCTGTTTTTT. It encodes CASSLPAGLNTGELFF.

The rearrangement uses TRBV20-1 and TRBJ2-5, with D unresolved. CDR1 is DFQATT and CDR2 is SNEGSKA in the germline V gene (reference sequence). This CDR3 is built from 12 residues. Deletions cut 8 bases from V and 2 bases from J, with 12 bases between. CDR3 protein: CSQKTLQETQYF. CDR3 DNA: TGCAGTCAGAAGACACTACAAGAGACCCAGTACTTC.

The chain couples TRBV5-5 to TRBJ1-2; tentative D call: TRBD1 (5 bases). Germline V gene data show CDR1 as SGHKS and CDR2 as YYEKEE (reference sequence). The CDR3 consists of 14 residues. V lost 0 bases and J lost 5, with 11 bases in between. Here the CDR3 DNA reads TGTGCCAGCAGCTTGGATGGGACTCCATATGGCTACACCTTC. The encoded protein is CASSLDGTPYGYTF.

The V call is TRBV4-3, the J call TRBJ1-2, with a weak D call TRBD1 (6 bases). V lost 2 bases to trimming and J lost 2 bases, with 9 bases between them. This CDR3 is 14 amino acids long. CDR1 and CDR2 from the germline V gene are LGHNA and YSLEER. Here the CDR3 DNA reads TGCGCCAGCAGCCAAACTACAGGGAACTATGGCTACACCTTC. Translated, it gives CASSQTTGNYGYTF.

This clonotype showed up many times. The rearrangement uses TRBV28 and TRBJ2-7; 7 bases map to TRBD1. From germline, CDR1 is MDHEN and CDR2 SYDVKM. V shed 4 bases and J 4 bases; nucleotides not matched to a gene: 1. This CDR3 is 12 amino acids long. Here the CDR3 DNA reads TGTGCCAGCAGTTCAGGGGGATACGAGCAGTACTTC. Amino acids: CASSSGGYEQYF.

V gene TRBV7-6 combines with J gene TRBJ2-3, with a tentative D call TRBD2 (5 bases). The CDR3 has 14 amino acids. V shed 5 bases and J shed 1 base, with 10 bases lying between them. Germline lookup yields CDR1 SGHVS and CDR2 FNYEAQ. CDR3 bases: TGTGCCAGCAGCACCGTGAGGGGCACAGATACGCAGTATTTT. Translating it yields CASSTVRGTDTQYF. The complete variable domain, with remaining parts taken from reference TRBV7-6 and TRBJ2-3, reads GAGVSQSPRYKVTKRGQDVALRCDPISGHVSLYWYRQALGQGPEFLTYFNYEAQQDKSGLPNDRFSAERPEGSISTLTIQRTEQRDSAMYRCASSTVRGTDTQYFGPGTRLTVL.

The sample holds a few counts of this clonotype. This chain connects TRBV7-9 to TRBJ1-2, with TRBD1 as a possible D gene (5 bases). Germline values: CDR1 SEHNR, CDR2 FQNEAQ (reference sequence). The CDR3 extends over 14 amino acids. Trimming left V 5 bases short and J 6 bases short, with 16 bases between. CDR3 nucleotide sequence: TGTGCCAGCAGCCCTGGGACCGCAGGAGATGGCTACACCTTC. This gives the protein CASSPGTAGDGYTF. The full variable domain, completed using reference TRBV7-9 and TRBJ1-2, is DTGVSQNPRHKITKRGQNVTFRCDPISEHNRLYWYRQTLGQGPEFLTYFQNEAQLEKSRLLSDRFSAERPKGSFSTLEIQRTEQGDSAMYLCASSPGTAGDGYTFGSGTRLTVV.

As to this clonotype: Mismatch with germline at one junction end may stem from a read error. This chain joins TRBV20-1 and TRBJ2-1, with D hard to call. The V gene's germline CDR1 is DFQATT and CDR2 SNEGSKA (reference sequence). The CDR3 length is 15 residues. Written as DNA, the CDR3 is TGCAGTGCTAGAGGCGGCGGAAACTCCTACATTGAGCAGTTCTTC. It yields the protein CSARGGGNSYIEQFF.

This clonotype was recorded once. This may arise from a read error, as a much more abundant clone is one base away. The chain couples TRBV6-1 to TRBJ2-1; 7 bases match TRBD1. Germline CDR1 and CDR2: MNHNS and SASEGT. The CDR3 loop spans 19 amino acids. V gave up 6 bases and J gave up 0 bases; unmatched junction bases: 17. The CDR3 loop reads CASRTLSSGTASSYNEQFF. The CDR3 nucleotides read TGTGCCAGCAGAACATTAAGCTCGGGGACAGCGAGCTCCTACAATGAGCAGTTCTTC.

The chain couples TRBV20-1 to TRBJ2-3, with TRBD1 matching over 7 bases. With V trimmed by 5 bases and J by 0 bases, 5 bases remained unmatched. Germline V lookup: CDR1 DFQATT, CDR2 SNEGSKA (reference sequence). CDR3 length: 14 amino acids. The CDR3 nucleotides are TGCAGTGCTGTCGGGACAGCTAGCACAGATACGCAGTATTTT. It encodes CSAVGTASTDTQYF.

This clonotype was detected many times. The CDR3 spells CSARGQGAGEQYF. CDR3 nucleotide sequence: TGCAGTGCTAGGGGACAGGGCGCCGGCGAGCAGTACTTC. The chain couples TRBV20-1 to TRBJ2-7, with 9 bases aligning to TRBD1. This CDR3 has 13 residues. With 3 bases clipped from V and 6 bases from J, the junction kept 6 bases outside the gene matches. Germline loops: CDR1 DFQATT, CDR2 SNEGSKA (reference sequence).

The chain employs TRBV5-1 and TRBJ2-5; 10 bases fit TRBD2. The tail of the sequence fits TRBJ2-7 better, so the J call may be wrong. The CDR3 is 15 residues long. In germline, CDR1 is SGHRS, CDR2 YFSETQ. The CDR3 here is CASSWPGTSDPEQYF. DNA for the CDR3: TGCGCCAGCAGCTGGCCCGGGACTAGCGATCCCGAGCAGTACTTC.

V usage is TRBV10-2 and J usage is TRBJ2-7; 8 positions match TRBD2. The J call may be wrong; the DNA end is better matched by TRBJ2-5. The CDR3 has 15 amino acids. The germline gives CDR1 WSHSY, CDR2 SAAADI. This chain's CDR3 is CASSAAGTSGETQYF. CDR3 nucleotides: TGCGCCAGCAGTGCCGCCGGGACTAGTGGGGAGACCCAGTACTTC.

The chain combines TRBV5-6 with TRBJ2-3; possible D gene TRBD2, 6 bases. The CDR3 is made up of 12 amino acids. Deletions cut 10 bases from V and 4 bases from J, with 13 bases between. Germline CDR1 SGHDT, CDR2 YYEEEE. The CDR3 loop reads CAGRRWADTQYF. DNA of the CDR3: TGTGCCGGGAGGAGGTGGGCAGATACGCAGTATTTT.

This clonotype has a handful of counts. This chain connects TRBV2 to TRBJ2-1; 9 nucleotides agree with TRBD2. Trimming cost V 3 bases and J 6 bases; bases outside gene matches: 6. This CDR3 region has 15 residues. Germline V gene data show CDR1 as SNHLY and CDR2 as FYNNEI. The CDR3 DNA reads TGTGCCAGCAGTGACGGGACTAGCCGGGGCAATGAGCAGTTCTTC. Encoded protein: CASSDGTSRGNEQFF.

The V gene is TRBV5-1, the J gene TRBJ2-1; TRBD1 might be the D (6 bases). The CDR3 runs 14 residues. CDR1 SGHRS and CDR2 YFSETQ come from the germline V gene. The ends were cut back, 3 bases at V and 10 bases at J, with 17 bases in the middle. CDR3 loop: CASSWTVDGFEQFF. CDR3 bases: TGCGCCAGCAGCTGGACAGTGGATGGCTTCGAGCAGTTCTTC.

A remark on this clonotype: The conserved closing phenylalanine or tryptophan is absent in this CDR3, likely reflecting a read error. The genes are TRBV4-1 and TRBJ2-1, with 13 positions matching TRBD2. V lost 3 bases and J lost 6; bases outside the gene matches: 11. The CDR3 runs to 18 residues. Germline CDR1 is MGHRA and CDR2 is YSYEKL. The CDR3 spells CASSQRSQLAGGFNEQFL. The CDR3 nucleotides are TGCGCCAGCAGCCAGAGATCCCAACTAGCGGGGGGGTTCAATGAGCAGTTCTTG.

This clonotype occurred a few times. The rearrangement joins TRBV14 to TRBJ2-3; TRBD1 matches at 9 bases. CDR1 SGHDN and CDR2 FVKESK come from the germline V gene. J was trimmed by 5 bases and V by 1 base; bases with no gene match: 13. This CDR3 has 18 residues. CDR3 in amino acids: CASSQGLRTGEPQDTQYF. CDR3 DNA sequence: TGTGCCAGCAGCCAAGGTCTCCGGACAGGGGAACCACAAGATACGCAGTATTTT.

J is TRBJ2-7 and V is TRBV20-1; TRBD2 aligns across 14 bases. J lost 4 bases, V lost 5 bases, and 19 bases had no gene match. The CDR3 contains 19 residues. Germline lookup yields CDR1 DFQATT and CDR2 SNEGSKA (reference sequence). CDR3 coding DNA: TGCAGTGCTGCGGGACAGCCGGGACTAGCGGGAGTTAGAAAGTACGAGCAGTACTTC. It yields the protein CSAAGQPGLAGVRKYEQYF.

The chain employs TRBV4-2 and TRBJ2-3, with 10 positions matching TRBD2. V lost 1 base to trimming and J lost 0 bases; unmatched junction nucleotides: 13. This CDR3 comprises 20 residues. Germline-derived CDR1 and CDR2 are LGHNA and YNFKEQ. CDR3 sequence: CASSQATSGATAWSTDTQYF. CDR3 nucleotide sequence: TGTGCCAGCAGCCAAGCAACTAGCGGGGCCACCGCATGGAGCACAGATACGCAGTATTTT.

J is TRBJ1-5 and V is TRBV7-2, with TRBD1 as a possible D gene (5 bases). The V end was cut by 5 bases, the J end by 0 bases, with 8 bases between. This CDR3 is built from 14 residues. Germline V gene sequence: CDR1 SGHTA, CDR2 FQGNSA. The CDR3 region has the DNA TGTGCCAGCAGCATACAGGTTAGCAATCAGCCCCAGCATTTT. This sequence encodes CASSIQVSNQPQHF. Combining the CDR3 with reference TRBV7-2 and TRBJ1-5 gives the whole variable domain GAGVSQSPSNKVTEKGKDVELRCDPISGHTALYWYRQSLGQGLEFLIYFQGNSAPDKSGLPSDRFSAERTGGSVSTLTIQRTQQEDSAVYLCASSIQVSNQPQHFGDGTRLSIL.

The genes are TRBV7-3 and TRBJ1-1, with TRBD1 matching 8 bases. Germline V gives CDR1 SGHTA, CDR2 FQGTGA. The CDR3 is 12 amino acids. Germline trimming cut 5 bases from V and 13 bases from J; bases unmatched to any gene: 9. In nucleotides, the CDR3 is TGTGCCAGCAGCGCCGGGACAGGTTGGGTTTTCTTT. This sequence encodes CASSAGTGWVFF.

The chain joins TRBV25-1 to TRBJ2-7; 7 bases map to TRBD2. The J call could be wrong; TRBJ2-5 is a better fit for the DNA end. The CDR3 is made up of 15 amino acids. The germline V gene has CDR1 MGHDK and CDR2 SYGVNS. DNA for the CDR3: TGTGCCAGCAGTGAATTGGGCGGGAGTTTGGAGACCCAGTACTTC. Its protein product is CASSELGGSLETQYF.

As to this clonotype: A much larger clonotype is one base distant, so this may be a read error. The J gene is TRBJ1-5, the V gene TRBV12-3 or TRBV12-4; a possible D gene is TRBD1 (6 bases). Trimming took 6 bases from V and 0 from J, leaving 9 bases between them. The CDR3 covers 14 residues. The CDR3 here is CASSQQGSNQPQHF. CDR3 DNA sequence: TGTGCCAGCAGCCAACAGGGTAGCAATCAGCCCCAGCATTTT.